Below, 17 T cell receptor beta chains from the same sample are listed, as sequenced in a study of CD8 T cells in ankylosing spondylitis. Via MiXCR, TCRdb re-called the 5' RACE reads, giving one row per CDR3 protein. This sample yields under 200,000 distinct CDR3 sequences, of which over 10% are seen a single time; 11% belongs to the top ten. The sample taken for sequencing was blood, either unsorted or a sorted T cell fraction (not recorded which). Source of these receptors: a female donor with ankylosing spondylitis or in good health (not recorded which).

There are many counts of this clonotype. This chain joins TRBV7-3 and TRBJ1-2, with no clear D. The germline CDR1 and CDR2 sequences are SGHTA and FQGTGA. The CDR3 consists of 11 residues. Trimming pared 8 bases from V and 1 base from J, leaving 5 bases between. CDR3 in DNA: TGTGCCAGCGGCCTTAACTATGGCTACACCTTC. The encoded protein is CASGLNYGYTF. Full variable domain (rest looked up from reference TRBV7-3 and TRBJ1-2): GAGVSQTPSNKVTEKGKYVELRCDPISGHTALYWYRQSLGQGPEFLIYFQGTGAADDSGLPNDRFFAVRPEGSVSTLKIQRTERGDSAVYLCASGLNYGYTFGSGTRLTVV.

This clonotype was detected many times. J is TRBJ1-1 and V is TRBV4-3; D gene ambiguous. CDR3 length: 14 residues. The ends were cut back, 0 bases at V and 0 bases at J, with 5 bases in the middle. Germline assignment: CDR1 LGHNA and CDR2 YSLEER. In DNA form, the CDR3 reads TGCGCCAGCAGCCAAGAGAATATGAACACTGAAGCTTTCTTT. This codes for CASSQENMNTEAFF.

This clonotype was recorded a few times. In DNA form, the CDR3 reads TGTGCCAGCTGGAAAGGGACAGGGGGCTCAGATACGCAGTATTTT. It codes for CASWKGTGGSDTQYF. The chain has TRBV3-1 and TRBJ2-3; 12 positions match TRBD1. V trimming: 8 bases; J trimming: 4 bases; junction bases outside the gene matches: 7. Germline loops: CDR1 LGHDT, CDR2 YNNKEL (reference sequence). This CDR3 contains 15 residues.

This chain connects TRBV28 to TRBJ2-1; weak D call: TRBD2 (5 bases). Germline lookup yields CDR1 MDHEN and CDR2 SYDVKM. Trimming took 5 bases from V and 10 from J, leaving 15 bases between them. CDR3 length equals 13 residues. Here the CDR3 DNA reads TGTGCCAGCAGTGGCCGGGGTTCGGGAGAGCAGTTCTTC. Translated: CASSGRGSGEQFF.

In this sample, this clonotype turned up many times. The chain is built from TRBV4-2 and TRBJ1-2; possible D gene TRBD1, 5 bases. The CDR3 sequence is 15 residues long. Germline V lookup: CDR1 LGHNA, CDR2 YNFKEQ. The germline V and J ends were trimmed by 0 bases and 6 bases, with 14 bases remaining between them. The CDR3: CASSQERRGLDGYTF. CDR3 DNA: TGTGCCAGCAGCCAAGAGCGCCGGGGGTTAGATGGCTACACCTTC.

CDR3: CASTPGLAGAREQFF. The CDR3, as DNA: TGTGCCAGCACCCCGGGACTAGCGGGAGCAAGAGAGCAGTTCTTC. This chain links TRBV27 with TRBJ2-1; 14 bases agree with TRBD2. The J segment lost 10 bases and the V segment lost 7 bases, leaving 9 bases of the junction unmatched. Germline CDR1 and CDR2: MNHEY and SMNVEV (reference sequence). The CDR3 runs to 15 residues.

The chain combines TRBV4-3 with TRBJ2-7, with a weak D call TRBD1 (6 bases). The germline CDR1 and CDR2 sequences are LGHNA and YSLEER. CDR3 length: 15 amino acids. Trimming pared 3 bases from V and 1 base from J, leaving 13 bases between. The CDR3: CASSQLGGDSYEQYF. CDR3 in DNA: TGCGCCAGCAGCCAGTTAGGGGGTGATTCCTACGAGCAGTACTTC.

The J gene is TRBJ2-7, the V gene TRBV5-1; D is undetermined. Germline lookup yields CDR1 SGHRS and CDR2 YFSETQ. The CDR3 covers 12 residues. V gave up 6 bases and J gave up 0 bases, with 7 bases separating them. This CDR3 is CASTGNSYEQYF. The CDR3 region has the DNA TGCGCCAGCACGGGTAACTCCTACGAGCAGTACTTC.

This clonotype turned up a few times. J is TRBJ2-1 and V is TRBV12-3 or TRBV12-4, with TRBD1 matching 9 bases. With 2 bases clipped from V and 1 base from J, the junction kept 3 bases outside the gene matches. CDR3 length: 16 residues. As DNA, the CDR3 is TGTGCCAGCAGTTTAAAGGGGACAGGGTCCTACAATGAGCAGTTCTTC. It specifies CASSLKGTGSYNEQFF.

This clonotype was seen only a few times. The DNA of the CDR3 is TGCAGTGCTAGACCTTCCCTCGGACAGGGAGACCCCTACGAGCAGTACTTC. This codes for CSARPSLGQGDPYEQYF. J is TRBJ2-7 and V is TRBV20-1, with TRBD1 matching 8 bases. CDR3 length: 17 amino acids. Trimming cost V 2 bases and J 2 bases; bases outside gene matches: 14. From germline, CDR1 is DFQATT and CDR2 SNEGSKA (reference sequence).

Remarks on this clonotype: A read error may be the cause here, since a much bigger clone is one base away. The chain recombines TRBV7-2 with TRBJ1-6; D ambiguous. Germline CDR1 reads SGHTA; CDR2 reads FQGNSA. The CDR3 is 11 amino acids. Trimming removed 8 bases at V and 9 bases at J, with 8 bases between. The CDR3 nucleotides read TGTGCCAGCGGAGACGGTTCACCCCTCCACTTT. Its translation: CASGDGSPLHF. The whole variable domain, filled in from reference TRBV7-2 and TRBJ1-6, reads GAGVSQSPSNKVTEKGKDVELRCDPISGHTALYWYRQSLGQGLEFLIYFQGNSAPDKSGLPSDRFSAERTGGSVSTLTIQRTQQEDSAVYLCASGDGSPLHFGNGTRLTVT.

This clonotype has just a few counts. V usage is TRBV7-8 and J usage is TRBJ2-6; D uncertain. There are 19 residues in the CDR3. V gave up 2 bases and J gave up 0 bases, with 17 bases separating them. Germline V gene lookup returns CDR1 SGHVS and CDR2 FQNEAQ. The CDR3 sequence is CASSLSGLPPFSGANVLTF. DNA for the CDR3: TGTGCCAGCAGCTTATCCGGGTTACCTCCCTTCTCTGGGGCCAACGTCCTGACTTTC.

The rearrangement uses TRBV6-2 or TRBV6-3 and TRBJ2-1; TRBD1 matches 9 bases. The CDR3 is 14 residues long. CDR1 and CDR2 (germline): MNHEY, SVGEGT. The ends lost 1 base at V and 8 bases at J; junction bases unmatched: 3. CDR3 amino acids: CASSYLGQGYEQFF. The DNA for the CDR3 is TGTGCCAGCAGTTACTTGGGACAGGGCTATGAGCAGTTCTTC.

The chain recombines TRBV6-5 with TRBJ1-2; 7 positions agree with TRBD1. V lost 3 bases, J lost 6 bases, and 7 bases stayed unmatched. The CDR3 is 14 amino acids. The germline V gene has CDR1 MNHEY and CDR2 SVGAGI. The CDR3 DNA sequence: TGTGCCAGCAGTTATCGACAGGGTGCGGATGGCTACACCTTC. Its protein product is CASSYRQGADGYTF.

This clonotype came up many times. The chain has TRBV2 and TRBJ1-2; no reliable D call. Per germline, CDR1 SNHLY and CDR2 FYNNEI. V gave up 4 bases and J gave up 2 bases, with 5 bases separating them. The CDR3 covers 12 residues. The CDR3 is CASSGQNYGYTF. The CDR3 coding sequence is TGTGCCAGCAGTGGGCAGAACTATGGCTACACCTTC. Together with reference TRBV2 and TRBJ1-2, the CDR3 gives the full variable domain: EPEVTQTPSHQVTQMGQEVILRCVPISNHLYFYWYRQILGQKVEFLVSFYNNEISEKSEIFDDQFSVERPDGSNFTLKIRSTKLEDSAMYFCASSGQNYGYTFGSGTRLTVV.

The table lists this clonotype with many counts. The chain couples TRBV7-3 to TRBJ1-6; possible D gene TRBD1, 6 bases. This CDR3 region has 13 residues. Germline V gene sequence: CDR1 SGHTA, CDR2 FQGTGA. Trimming cost V 4 bases and J 9 bases, with 10 bases left between them. The CDR3 is CASSSNRASPLHF. The CDR3 nucleotides read TGTGCCAGCAGCTCCAACAGGGCTTCACCCCTCCACTTT.

To note about this clonotype: A read error is possible here, since a much larger clone lies one base away. This chain connects TRBV12-3 or TRBV12-4 to TRBJ2-3; maybe TRBD2 (5 bases). Trimming shortened V by 8 bases and J by 6 bases, and 9 bases separated the two germline ends. This CDR3 contains 11 residues. This chain's CDR3 is CASWEHDTQYF. The CDR3, as DNA: TGTGCCAGCTGGGAGCACGATACGCAGTATTTT.